These 5 T cell receptor beta chains were sequenced from one sample in a study of human T cells and chemical hapten exposure. TCRdb re-analysed the RACE reads in MiXCR, keeping a single row per CDR3 protein. The sample comprises tens of thousands of distinct CDR3 sequences, about 7% of which are singletons, and under 2% rests with the top ten. The time point denotes: pre-sensitization, week 0. Treatment reported: therapeutic diphenylcyclopropenone sensitization with weekly scalp DPC. Sample: whole blood, taken in connection with sensitization to the hapten diphenylcyclopropenone (DPC). Source of these receptors: a woman under 40 with alopecia areata. Some clones in this sample may be carry-over from other donors' samples.

This clonotype was counted at least ten times. The rearrangement joins TRBV6-5 to TRBJ2-7, with D maybe TRBD2 (6 bases). This CDR3 region has 14 residues. Trimming pared 6 bases from V and 5 bases from J, leaving 17 bases between. In germline, CDR1 is MNHEY, CDR2 SVGAGI. CDR3 loop: CASREREVGNEQYF. The CDR3 DNA follows: TGTGCCAGCAGGGAAAGGGAGGTTGGTAACGAGCAGTACTTC.

Ten or more counts support this clonotype. V gene TRBV5-1 combines with J gene TRBJ1-6; 7 nucleotides align to TRBD1. J gave up 6 bases and V 4 bases, and 10 bases lay outside the gene matches. Germline CDR1 and CDR2: SGHRS and YFSETQ. This CDR3 is 16 amino acids long. This chain's CDR3 is CASSRRAQGSNSPLHF. CDR3 nucleotide sequence: TGCGCCAGCAGCAGGAGGGCACAGGGGAGTAATTCACCCCTCCACTTT.

V usage is TRBV5-5 and J usage is TRBJ1-1; a weak D match, TRBD1 (6 bases). The CDR3 is 15 residues long. V shed 2 bases and J shed 0 bases, with 11 bases lying between them. Germline V gene data show CDR1 as SGHKS and CDR2 as YYEKEE (reference sequence). CDR3 amino acids: CASSLGDTLNTEAFF. The CDR3 DNA is TGTGCCAGCAGCTTAGGGGACACCCTGAACACTGAAGCTTTCTTT. The full variable domain, in which reference TRBV5-5 and TRBJ1-1 provide the parts outside the CDR3, is DAGVTQSPTHLIKTRGQQVTLRCSPISGHKSVSWYQQVLGQGPQFIFQYYEKEERGRGNFPDRFSARQFPNYSSELNVNALLLGDSALYLCASSLGDTLNTEAFFGQGTRLTVV.

This clonotype has a count of ten or more. The V and J genes are TRBV12-5 and TRBJ1-5, with D unresolved. The CDR3 runs 11 residues. Between the trimmed V and J ends, which lost 2 bases and 6 bases, there was a span of 2 bases. The V gene's germline CDR1 is LGHNT and CDR2 FRNRAP. CDR3 nucleotides: TGTGCTAGTGGTTTGAGTCAGCCCCAGCATTTT. It yields the protein CASGLSQPQHF.

Ten or more counts support this clonotype. V and J are TRBV30 and TRBJ1-4, with D tentatively TRBD1 (5 bases). The V end was cut by 3 bases, the J end by 7 bases, with 15 bases between. Germline CDR1 GTSNPN, CDR2 SVGIG (reference sequence). The CDR3 runs 14 residues. The CDR3 here is CAWRGGTSAEKLFF. For the CDR3, the DNA is TGTGCCTGGAGAGGCGGGACTAGTGCTGAAAAACTGTTTTTT.